This TCR beta chain was recorded in a study of post-analysis software for immune sequencing data. Study-wide results and limits: About five TRBV segments were more frequent in patients than controls; TRBV5-6, TRBV5-1 and TRBV20-1 belonged to this group. Comparison with controls showed significantly lower normalized Chao1 diversity in multiple sclerosis patients.

The CDR3 contains 14 residues. Per germline, CDR1 MGHRA and CDR2 YSYEKL. With respect to this clonotype: Its antigen is as yet unknown.

Incorporated into the TCR beta cDNA libraries were unique molecular identifiers, which served to reduce PCR and sequencing biases. A single record per CDR3 protein comes from TCRdb applying MiXCR to the PCR reads. The table shows hundreds of thousands of distinct CDR3 sequences, with 53% occurring only once. The genes are TRBV4-1 and TRBJ2-4, with D perhaps TRBD1 (5 bases). Judging by the DNA end, TRBJ2-7 fits better; the J call may be wrong. Specimen: blood. This clonotype originated in a girl between 5 and 17 years old with multiple sclerosis. The CDR3 is CASSLPRQTYEQYF. The CDR3 DNA reads as TGCGCCAGCAGCCTTCCGAGACAGACCTACGAGCAGTACTTC.